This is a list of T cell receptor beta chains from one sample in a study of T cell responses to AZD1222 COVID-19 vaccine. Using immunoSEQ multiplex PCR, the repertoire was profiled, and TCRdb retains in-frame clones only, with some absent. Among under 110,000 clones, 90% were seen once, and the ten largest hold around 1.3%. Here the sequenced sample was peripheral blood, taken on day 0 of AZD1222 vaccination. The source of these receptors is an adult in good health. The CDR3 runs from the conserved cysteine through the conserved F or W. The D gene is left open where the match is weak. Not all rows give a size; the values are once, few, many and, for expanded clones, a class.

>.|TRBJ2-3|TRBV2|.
CASSEVQQDTQYF
TGTGCCAGCAGTGAGGTCCAACAGGATACGCAGTATTTT
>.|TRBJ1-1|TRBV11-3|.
CASSLRGPNTEAFF
TGTGCCAGCAGCCTCAGGGGACCGAACACTGAAGCTTTCTTT
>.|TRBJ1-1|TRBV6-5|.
CASSHMGPLNTEAFF
TGTGCCAGCAGTCACATGGGACCCTTGAACACTGAAGCTTTCTTT
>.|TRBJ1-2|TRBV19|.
CASSIRGVPEGYTF
TGTGCCAGTAGTATACGAGGGGTTCCAGAAGGCTACACCTTC
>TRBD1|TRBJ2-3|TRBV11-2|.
CASSSRGGFGADTQYF
TGTGCCAGCAGCTCGCGAGGGGGCTTCGGGGCAGATACGCAGTATTTT
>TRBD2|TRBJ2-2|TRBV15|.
CATSRRAGTSFSGELFF
TGTGCCACCAGCAGGAGGGCCGGGACTAGCTTTAGCGGGGAGCTGTTTTTT
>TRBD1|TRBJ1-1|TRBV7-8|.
CASSSDRGSNTEAFF
TGTGCCAGCAGCTCGGACAGGGGATCGAACACTGAAGCTTTCTTT
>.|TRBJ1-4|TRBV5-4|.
CASSLSGNEKLFF
TGTGCCAGCAGCTTATCGGGGAATGAAAAACTGTTTTTT
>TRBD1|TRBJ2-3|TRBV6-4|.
CASSTDRGSDTQYF
TGTGCCAGCAGTACCGACAGGGGATCAGATACGCAGTATTTT
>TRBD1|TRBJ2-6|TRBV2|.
CASSEKRTGTGANVLTF
TGTGCCAGCAGTGAAAAAAGGACAGGGACTGGGGCCAACGTCCTGACTTTC
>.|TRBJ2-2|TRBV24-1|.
CAAGVLAGELFF
TGTGCCGCTGGCGTTTTGGCCGGGGAGCTGTTTTTT
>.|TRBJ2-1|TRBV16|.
CASSQYGNEQFF
TGTGCCAGCAGCCAATATGGCAATGAGCAGTTCTTC
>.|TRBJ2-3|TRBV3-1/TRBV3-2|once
CASSLQVTDTQYF
TGTGCCAGCAGCCTACAGGTAACGGATACGCAGTATTTT
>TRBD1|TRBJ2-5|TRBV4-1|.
CASSQDYLTGGLETQYF
TGCGCCAGCAGCCAAGATTATTTGACAGGGGGCTTGGAGACCCAGTACTTC
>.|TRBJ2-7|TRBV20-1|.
CSASDPRREQYF
TGCAGTGCTAGTGACCCAAGACGGGAGCAGTACTTC
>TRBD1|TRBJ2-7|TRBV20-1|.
CSASRDRGSYEQYF
TGCAGTGCTAGTCGTGACAGGGGAAGCTACGAGCAGTACTTC
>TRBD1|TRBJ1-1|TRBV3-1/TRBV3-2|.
CASSQGDRGMENTEAFF
TGTGCCAGCAGCCAAGGGGACAGGGGAATGGAGAACACTGAAGCTTTCTTT
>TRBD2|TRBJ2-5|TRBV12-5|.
CASGLGTSGGQETQYF
TGTGCTAGTGGTTTGGGGACTAGCGGGGGGCAAGAGACCCAGTACTTC